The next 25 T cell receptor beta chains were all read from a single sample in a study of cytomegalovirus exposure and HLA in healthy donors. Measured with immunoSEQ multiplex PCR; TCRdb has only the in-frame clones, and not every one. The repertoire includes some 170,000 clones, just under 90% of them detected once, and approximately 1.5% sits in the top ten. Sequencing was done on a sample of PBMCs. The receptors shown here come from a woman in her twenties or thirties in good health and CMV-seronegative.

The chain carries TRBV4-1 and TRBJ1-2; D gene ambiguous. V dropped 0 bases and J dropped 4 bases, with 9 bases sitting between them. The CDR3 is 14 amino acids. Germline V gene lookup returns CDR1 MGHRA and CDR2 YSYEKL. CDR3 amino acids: CASSQDVGGYGYTF. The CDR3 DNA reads TGCGCCAGCAGCCAAGACGTCGGAGGCTATGGCTACACCTTC.

In nucleotides, the CDR3 is TGTGCCAGCGCCCCGGGGACTAGCGGGGGGAATGAGCAGTTCTTC. This codes for CASAPGTSGGNEQFF. The chain recombines TRBV9 with TRBJ2-1, with 15 bases fitting TRBD2. V lost 7 bases, J lost 7 bases, and 6 bases stayed unmatched. Germline loops: CDR1 SGDLS, CDR2 YYNGEE. The CDR3 has 15 amino acids.

CDR3 in amino acids: CASKARTGVNSPLHF. As DNA, the CDR3 is TGTGCCAGCAAAGCAAGGACAGGGGTGAATTCACCCCTCCACTTT. The chain employs TRBV7-6 and TRBJ1-6; 9 bases agree with TRBD1. CDR3 length equals 15 residues. After removal of 7 bases from V and 7 bases from J, the junction contained 8 bases not matched to a gene. Germline assignment: CDR1 SGHVS and CDR2 FNYEAQ.

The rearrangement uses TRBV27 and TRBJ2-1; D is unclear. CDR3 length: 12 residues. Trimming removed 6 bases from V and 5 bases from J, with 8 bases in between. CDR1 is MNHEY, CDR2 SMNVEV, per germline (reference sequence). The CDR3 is CASRQRDNEQFF. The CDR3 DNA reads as TGTGCCAGCAGGCAACGGGACAATGAGCAGTTCTTC.

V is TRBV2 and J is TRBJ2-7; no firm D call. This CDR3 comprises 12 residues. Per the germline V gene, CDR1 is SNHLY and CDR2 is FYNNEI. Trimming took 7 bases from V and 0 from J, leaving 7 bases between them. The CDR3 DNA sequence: TGTGCCAGCACCAGGTCCTCCTACGAGCAGTACTTC. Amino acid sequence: CASTRSSYEQYF.

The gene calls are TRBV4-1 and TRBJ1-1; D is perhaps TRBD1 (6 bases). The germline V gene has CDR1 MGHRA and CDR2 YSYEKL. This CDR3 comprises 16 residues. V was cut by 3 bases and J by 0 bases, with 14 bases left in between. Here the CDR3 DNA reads TGCGCCAGCAGCCAGCAGGACAGAAGAATGAACACTGAAGCTTTCTTT. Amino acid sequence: CASSQQDRRMNTEAFF.

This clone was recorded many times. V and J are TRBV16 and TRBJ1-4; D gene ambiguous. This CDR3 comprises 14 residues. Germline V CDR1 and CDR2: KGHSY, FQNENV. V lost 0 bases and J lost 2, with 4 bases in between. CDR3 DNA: TGTGCCAGCAGCCAATCGGGCACTAATGAAAAACTGTTTTTT. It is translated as CASSQSGTNEKLFF.

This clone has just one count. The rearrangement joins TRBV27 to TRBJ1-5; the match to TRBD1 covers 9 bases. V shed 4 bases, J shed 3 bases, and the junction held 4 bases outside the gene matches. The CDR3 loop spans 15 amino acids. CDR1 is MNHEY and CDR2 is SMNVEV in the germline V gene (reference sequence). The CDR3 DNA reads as TGTGCCAGCAGTTCGGACAGGGGAATCAATCAGCCCCAGCATTTT. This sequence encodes CASSSDRGINQPQHF.

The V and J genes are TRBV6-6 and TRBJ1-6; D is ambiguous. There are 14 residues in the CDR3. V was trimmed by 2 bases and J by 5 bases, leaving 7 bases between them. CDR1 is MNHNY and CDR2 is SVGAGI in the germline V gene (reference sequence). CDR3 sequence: CASSYALDNSPLHF. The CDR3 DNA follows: TGTGCCAGCAGTTACGCGTTAGATAATTCACCCCTCCACTTT.

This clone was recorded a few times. The CDR3 coding sequence is TGTGCCAGCAGGCTGAGAACTCTGAGCTCTGAAGCTTTCTTT. Its protein product is CASRLRTLSSEAFF. The J gene is TRBJ1-1, the V gene TRBV6-5; D uncertain. The CDR3 contains 14 residues. V was pared by 6 bases and J by 6 bases, with 17 bases between. From germline, CDR1 is MNHEY and CDR2 SVGAGI.

The CDR3 reads CASSQMSGTGVNTEAFF. DNA of the CDR3: TGCGCCAGCAGCCAGATGTCCGGGACAGGGGTGAACACTGAAGCTTTCTTT. The V call is TRBV4-3, the J call TRBJ1-1; TRBD1 aligns across 10 bases. Germline lookup yields CDR1 LGHNA and CDR2 YSLEER. J was trimmed by 0 bases and V by 3 bases; bases with no gene match: 7. This CDR3 has 17 residues.

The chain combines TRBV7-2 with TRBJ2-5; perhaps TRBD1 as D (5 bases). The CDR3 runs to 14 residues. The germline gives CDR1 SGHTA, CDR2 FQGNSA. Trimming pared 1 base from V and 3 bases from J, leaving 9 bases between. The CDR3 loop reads CASSLVSGKETQYF. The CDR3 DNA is TGTGCCAGCAGCTTAGTGTCAGGGAAAGAGACCCAGTACTTC.

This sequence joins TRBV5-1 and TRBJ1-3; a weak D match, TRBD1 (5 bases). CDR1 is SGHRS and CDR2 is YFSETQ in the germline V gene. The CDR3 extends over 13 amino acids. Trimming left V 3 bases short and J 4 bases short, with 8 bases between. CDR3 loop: CASSSGLGNTIYF. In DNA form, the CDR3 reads TGCGCCAGCAGCTCAGGGTTAGGAAACACCATATATTTT.

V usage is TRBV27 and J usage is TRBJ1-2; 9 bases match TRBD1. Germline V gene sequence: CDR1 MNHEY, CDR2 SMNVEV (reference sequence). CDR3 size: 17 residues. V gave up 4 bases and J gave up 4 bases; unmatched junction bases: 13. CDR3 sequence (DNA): TGTGCCAGCAGTTCGCCGGGACAGGGAATCGGGGGCTATGGCTACACCTTC. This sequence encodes CASSSPGQGIGGYGYTF.

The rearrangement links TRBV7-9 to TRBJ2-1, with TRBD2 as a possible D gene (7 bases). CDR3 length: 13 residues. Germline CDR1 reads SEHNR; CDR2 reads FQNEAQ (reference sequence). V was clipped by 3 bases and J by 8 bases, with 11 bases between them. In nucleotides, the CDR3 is TGTGCCAGCAGCTTGGGGGGGCCCGATGAGCAGTTCTTC. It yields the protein CASSLGGPDEQFF.

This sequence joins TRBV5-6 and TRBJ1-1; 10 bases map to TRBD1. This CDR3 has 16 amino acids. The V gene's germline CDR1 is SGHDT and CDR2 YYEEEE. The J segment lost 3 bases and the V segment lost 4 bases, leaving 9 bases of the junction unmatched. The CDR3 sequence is CASSIRIGTGDTEAFF. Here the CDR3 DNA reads TGTGCCAGCAGCATACGGATTGGGACAGGGGACACTGAAGCTTTCTTT.

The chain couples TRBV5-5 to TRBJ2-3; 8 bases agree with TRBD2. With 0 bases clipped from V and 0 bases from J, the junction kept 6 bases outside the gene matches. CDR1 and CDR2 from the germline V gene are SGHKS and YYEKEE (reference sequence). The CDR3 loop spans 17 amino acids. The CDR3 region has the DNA TGTGCCAGCAGCTTGGAAAGCGGGGGCCATAGCACAGATACGCAGTATTTT. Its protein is CASSLESGGHSTDTQYF.

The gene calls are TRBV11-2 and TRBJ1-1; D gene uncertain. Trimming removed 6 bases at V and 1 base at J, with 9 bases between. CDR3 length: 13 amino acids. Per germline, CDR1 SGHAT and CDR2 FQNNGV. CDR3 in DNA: TGTGCCAGCAGACAGTTGTGGAACACTGAAGCTTTCTTT. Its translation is CASRQLWNTEAFF.

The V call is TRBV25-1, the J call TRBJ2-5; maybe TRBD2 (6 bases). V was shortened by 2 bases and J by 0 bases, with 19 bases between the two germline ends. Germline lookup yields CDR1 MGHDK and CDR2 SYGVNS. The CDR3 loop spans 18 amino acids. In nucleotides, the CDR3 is TGTGCCAGCAGTGAAGTTAGTAGGCGGGGCTCGTACCAAGAGACCCAGTACTTC. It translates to CASSEVSRRGSYQETQYF.

In DNA, the CDR3 is TGTGCCAGTAGTAGACTATACAATGAGCAGTTCTTC. This translates into CASSRLYNEQFF. V usage is TRBV19 and J usage is TRBJ2-1, with D maybe TRBD2 (5 bases). Trimming cost V 4 bases and J 4 bases, with 5 bases left between them. The CDR3 has 12 amino acids. CDR1 is LNHDA and CDR2 is SQIVND in the germline V gene (reference sequence).

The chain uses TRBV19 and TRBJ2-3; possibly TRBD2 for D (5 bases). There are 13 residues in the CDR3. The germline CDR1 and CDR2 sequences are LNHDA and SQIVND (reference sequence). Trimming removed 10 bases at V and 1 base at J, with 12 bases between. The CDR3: CATKIGGTDTQYF. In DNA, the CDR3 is TGTGCCACTAAAATCGGGGGCACAGATACGCAGTATTTT.

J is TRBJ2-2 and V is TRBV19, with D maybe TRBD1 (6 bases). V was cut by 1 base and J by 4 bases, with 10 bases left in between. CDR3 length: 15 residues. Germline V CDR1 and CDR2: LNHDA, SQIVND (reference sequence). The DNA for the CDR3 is TGTGCCAGTAGTATAGCCAGGGGTGGCACCGGGGAGCTGTTTTTT. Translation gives CASSIARGGTGELFF.

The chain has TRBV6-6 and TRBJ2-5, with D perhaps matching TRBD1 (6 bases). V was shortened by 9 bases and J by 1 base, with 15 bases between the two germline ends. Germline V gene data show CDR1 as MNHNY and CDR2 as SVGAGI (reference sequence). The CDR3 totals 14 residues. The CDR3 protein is CASIEGGTQETQYF. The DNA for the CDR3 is TGTGCCAGTATAGAAGGGGGAACCCAAGAGACCCAGTACTTC.

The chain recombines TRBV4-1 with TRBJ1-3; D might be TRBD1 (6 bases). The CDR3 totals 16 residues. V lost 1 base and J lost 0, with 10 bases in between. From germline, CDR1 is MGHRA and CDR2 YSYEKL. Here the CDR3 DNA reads TGCGCCAGCAGCCAAGCTGGACAGATCTCTGGAAACACCATATATTTT. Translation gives CASSQAGQISGNTIYF.

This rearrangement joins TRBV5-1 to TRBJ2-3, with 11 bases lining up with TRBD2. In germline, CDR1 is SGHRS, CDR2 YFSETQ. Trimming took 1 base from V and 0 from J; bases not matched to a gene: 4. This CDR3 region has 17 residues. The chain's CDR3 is CASSLRLAGPSTDTQYF. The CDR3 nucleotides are TGCGCCAGCAGCTTGAGACTAGCGGGGCCTAGCACAGATACGCAGTATTTT.